This TCR beta chain was obtained from a study of blood T cell repertoires in COVID-19. In the study overall: Some COVID-19 samples were acute and others convalescent; all came from the United States, Italy and Spain. T cells, B-cell-depleted T cells, or PBMCs provided the cDNA or gDNA that served as material.

Per the original data handling: Amplifying reference gene primers gave estimates of nucleated cell counts. The method was immunoSEQ multiplex PCR; TCRdb's version includes in-frame clones alone and lacks a portion of them. V and J calls and clone size come straight from that table; D and trimming were deduced from the DNA. The sample lists about 75,000 clones, approximately 74% seen once, with 2.5% to 3% in the top ten. This clone was seen just once. The CDR3 runs 12 residues. V lost 8 bases, J lost 0 bases, and 5 bases lay in between. This sequence was found in a human donor with acute or convalescent COVID-19. The donor label of this sample is uncertain. The sequenced material came from peripheral blood. The chain couples TRBV6-7 to TRBJ1-5, with no clear D. TRBV6-7 is placed among ORFs of uncertain function. In nucleotides, the CDR3 is TGTGCCAGCGTATATAGCAATCAGCCCCAGCATTTT. Translating it yields CASVYSNQPQHF.